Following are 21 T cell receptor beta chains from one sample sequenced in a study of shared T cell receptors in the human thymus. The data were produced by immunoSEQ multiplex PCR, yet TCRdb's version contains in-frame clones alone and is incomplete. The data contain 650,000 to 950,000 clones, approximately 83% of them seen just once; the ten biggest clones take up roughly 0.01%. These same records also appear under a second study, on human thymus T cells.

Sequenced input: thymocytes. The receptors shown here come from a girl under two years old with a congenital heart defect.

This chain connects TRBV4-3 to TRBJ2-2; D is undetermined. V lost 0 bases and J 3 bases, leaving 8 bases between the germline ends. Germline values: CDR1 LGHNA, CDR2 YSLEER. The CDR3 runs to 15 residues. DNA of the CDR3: TGCGCCAGCAGCCAAGACCACCCGGACACCGGGGAGCTGTTTTTT. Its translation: CASSQDHPDTGELFF.

The CDR3 spells CASSEGDRRNTEAFF. The CDR3 DNA reads as TGTGCCAGCAGCGAGGGGGACAGACGGAACACTGAAGCTTTCTTT. The J gene is TRBJ1-1, the V gene TRBV7-3; 7 bases match TRBD1. With 5 bases clipped from V and 1 base from J, the junction kept 7 bases outside the gene matches. CDR1 is SGHTA and CDR2 is FQGTGA in the germline V gene. The CDR3 consists of 15 residues. The complete variable domain, with remaining parts taken from reference TRBV7-3 and TRBJ1-1, reads GAGVSQTPSNKVTEKGKYVELRCDPISGHTALYWYRQSLGQGPEFLIYFQGTGAADDSGLPNDRFFAVRPEGSVSTLKIQRTERGDSAVYLCASSEGDRRNTEAFFGQGTRLTVV.

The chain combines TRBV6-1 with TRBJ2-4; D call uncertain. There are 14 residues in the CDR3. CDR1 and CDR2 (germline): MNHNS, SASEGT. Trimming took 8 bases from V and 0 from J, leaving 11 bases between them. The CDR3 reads CASAEREAKNIQYF. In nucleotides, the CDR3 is TGTGCCAGCGCTGAAAGAGAAGCCAAAAACATTCAGTACTTC.

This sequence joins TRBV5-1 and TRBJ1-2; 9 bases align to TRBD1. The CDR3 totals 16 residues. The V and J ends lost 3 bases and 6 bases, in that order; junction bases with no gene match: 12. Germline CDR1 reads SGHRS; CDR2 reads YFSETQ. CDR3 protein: CASSSLQGTGSDGYTF. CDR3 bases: TGCGCCAGCAGCTCCCTGCAGGGGACAGGGAGTGATGGCTACACCTTC.

CDR3 residues: CASSQEAETEAFF. CDR3 DNA sequence: TGCGCCAGCAGCCAAGAAGCGGAGACTGAAGCTTTCTTT. The chain employs TRBV4-3 and TRBJ1-1; no clear D. Trimming removed 0 bases at V and 5 bases at J, with 7 bases between. Germline CDR1 reads LGHNA; CDR2 reads YSLEER. This CDR3 region has 13 residues.

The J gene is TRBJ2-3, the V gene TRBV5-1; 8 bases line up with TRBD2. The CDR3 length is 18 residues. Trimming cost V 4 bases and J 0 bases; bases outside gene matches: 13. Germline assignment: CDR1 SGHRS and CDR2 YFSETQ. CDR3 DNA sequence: TGCGCCAGCAGCGTGAAACATAAGCGGGGGCATAGCACAGATACGCAGTATTTT. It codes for CASSVKHKRGHSTDTQYF.

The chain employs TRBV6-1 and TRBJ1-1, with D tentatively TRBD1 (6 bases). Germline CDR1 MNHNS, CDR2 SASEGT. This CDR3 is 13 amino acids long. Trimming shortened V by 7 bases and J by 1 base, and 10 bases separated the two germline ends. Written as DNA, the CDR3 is TGTGCCAGCAACAGGGTTTGGAACACTGAAGCTTTCTTT. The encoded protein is CASNRVWNTEAFF.

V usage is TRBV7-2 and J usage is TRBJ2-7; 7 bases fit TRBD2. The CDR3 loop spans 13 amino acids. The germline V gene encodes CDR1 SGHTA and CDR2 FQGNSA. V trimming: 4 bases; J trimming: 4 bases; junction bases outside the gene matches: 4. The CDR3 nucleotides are TGTGCCAGCAGCTATTGGGAGGGGTACGAGCAGTACTTC. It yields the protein CASSYWEGYEQYF. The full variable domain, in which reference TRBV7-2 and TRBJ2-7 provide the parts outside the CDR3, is GAGVSQSPSNKVTEKGKDVELRCDPISGHTALYWYRQSLGQGLEFLIYFQGNSAPDKSGLPSDRFSAERTGGSVSTLTIQRTQQEDSAVYLCASSYWEGYEQYFGPGTRLTVT.

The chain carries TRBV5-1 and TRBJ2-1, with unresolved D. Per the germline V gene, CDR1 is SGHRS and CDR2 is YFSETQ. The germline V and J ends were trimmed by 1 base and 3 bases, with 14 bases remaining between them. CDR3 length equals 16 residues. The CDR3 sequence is CASSLLLPNHYNEQFF. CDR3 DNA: TGCGCCAGCAGCTTGCTACTCCCCAACCACTACAATGAGCAGTTCTTC.

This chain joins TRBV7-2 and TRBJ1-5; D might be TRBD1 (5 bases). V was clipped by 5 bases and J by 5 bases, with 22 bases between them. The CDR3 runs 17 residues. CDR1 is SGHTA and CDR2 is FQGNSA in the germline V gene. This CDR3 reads CASSQTPRDSGDQPQHF. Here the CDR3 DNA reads TGTGCCAGCAGCCAAACTCCCCGGGACTCCGGGGATCAGCCCCAGCATTTT. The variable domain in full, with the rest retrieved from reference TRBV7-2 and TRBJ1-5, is GAGVSQSPSNKVTEKGKDVELRCDPISGHTALYWYRQSLGQGLEFLIYFQGNSAPDKSGLPSDRFSAERTGGSVSTLTIQRTQQEDSAVYLCASSQTPRDSGDQPQHFGDGTRLSIL.

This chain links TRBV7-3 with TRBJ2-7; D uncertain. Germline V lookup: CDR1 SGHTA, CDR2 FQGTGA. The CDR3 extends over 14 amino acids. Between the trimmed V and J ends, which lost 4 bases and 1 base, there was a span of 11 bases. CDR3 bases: TGTGCCAGCAGCTCAGGCCAGGATTCCTACGAGCAGTACTTC. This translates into CASSSGQDSYEQYF. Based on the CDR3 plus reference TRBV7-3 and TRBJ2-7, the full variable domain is GAGVSQTPSNKVTEKGKYVELRCDPISGHTALYWYRQSLGQGPEFLIYFQGTGAADDSGLPNDRFFAVRPEGSVSTLKIQRTERGDSAVYLCASSSGQDSYEQYFGPGTRLTVT.

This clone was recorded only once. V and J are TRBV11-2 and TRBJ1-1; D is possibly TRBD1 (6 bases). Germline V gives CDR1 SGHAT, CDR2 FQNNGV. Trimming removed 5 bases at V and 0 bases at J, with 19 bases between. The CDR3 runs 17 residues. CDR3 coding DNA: TGTGCCAGCAGCCCCGGGACACCGGACCTTCTGAACACTGAAGCTTTCTTT. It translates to CASSPGTPDLLNTEAFF.

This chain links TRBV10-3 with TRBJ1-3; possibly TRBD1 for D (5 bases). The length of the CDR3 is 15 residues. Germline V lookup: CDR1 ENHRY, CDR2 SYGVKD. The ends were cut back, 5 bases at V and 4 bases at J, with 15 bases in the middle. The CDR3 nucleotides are TGTGCCATCAGTCCGAGGAGGGCAGGGGGAAACACCATATATTTT. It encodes CAISPRRAGGNTIYF.

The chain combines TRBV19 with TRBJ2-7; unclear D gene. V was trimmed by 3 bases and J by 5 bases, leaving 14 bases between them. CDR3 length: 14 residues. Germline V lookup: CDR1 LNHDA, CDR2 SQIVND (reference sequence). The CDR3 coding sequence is TGTGCCAGTAGTATCTCGGCGGCTAATGACGAGCAGTACTTC. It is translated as CASSISAANDEQYF.

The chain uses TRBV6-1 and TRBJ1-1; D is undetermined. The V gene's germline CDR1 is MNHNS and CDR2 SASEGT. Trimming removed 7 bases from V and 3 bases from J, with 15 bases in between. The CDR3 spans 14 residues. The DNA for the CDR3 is TGTGCCAGCAAAGCGAGGGAGATGGACACTGAAGCTTTCTTT. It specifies CASKAREMDTEAFF.

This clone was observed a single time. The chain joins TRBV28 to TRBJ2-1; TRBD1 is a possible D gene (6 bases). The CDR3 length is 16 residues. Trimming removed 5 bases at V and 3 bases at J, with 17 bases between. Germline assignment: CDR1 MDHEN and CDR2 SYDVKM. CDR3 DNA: TGTGCCAGCAGTATCTCGACAGGCTACAACTACAATGAGCAGTTCTTC. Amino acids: CASSISTGYNYNEQFF.

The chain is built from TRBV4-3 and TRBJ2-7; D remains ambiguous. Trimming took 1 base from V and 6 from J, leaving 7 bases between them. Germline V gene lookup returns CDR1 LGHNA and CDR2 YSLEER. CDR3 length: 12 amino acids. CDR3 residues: CASSQALCEQYF. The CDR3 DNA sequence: TGCGCCAGCAGCCAAGCACTGTGCGAGCAGTACTTC.

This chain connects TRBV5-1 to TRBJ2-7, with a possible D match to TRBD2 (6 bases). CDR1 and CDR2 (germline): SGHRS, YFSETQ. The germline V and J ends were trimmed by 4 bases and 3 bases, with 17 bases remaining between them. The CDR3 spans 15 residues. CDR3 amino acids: CASSRAGGGIYEQYF. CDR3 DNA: TGCGCCAGCAGCCGGGCAGGTGGAGGGATCTACGAGCAGTACTTC.

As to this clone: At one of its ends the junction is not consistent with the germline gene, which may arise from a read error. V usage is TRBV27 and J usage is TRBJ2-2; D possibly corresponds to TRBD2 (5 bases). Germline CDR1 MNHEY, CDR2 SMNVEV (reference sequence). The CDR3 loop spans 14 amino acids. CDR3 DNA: TGTGCCAGCAGTCTAAGAGTGGCCACCGGGGAGCTGTCTTTT. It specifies CASSLRVATGELSF.

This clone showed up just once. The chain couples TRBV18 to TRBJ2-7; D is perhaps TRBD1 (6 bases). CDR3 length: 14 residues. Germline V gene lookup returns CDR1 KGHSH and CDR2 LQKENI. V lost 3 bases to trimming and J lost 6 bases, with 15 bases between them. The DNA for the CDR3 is TGTGCCAGCTCACCTGACAGGCCCCCCGGCGAGCAGTACTTC. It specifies CASSPDRPPGEQYF.

Here the CDR3 reads CASSQDSRGRIRNQPQHF. CDR3 nucleotides: TGCGCCAGCAGCCAAGATTCTCGTGGGCGTATACGCAATCAGCCCCAGCATTTT. This chain uses TRBV4-1 with TRBJ1-5; D gene unclear. From germline, CDR1 is MGHRA and CDR2 YSYEKL. V dropped 0 bases and J dropped 2 bases, with 17 bases sitting between them. CDR3 size: 18 residues.